A selection of T cell receptor beta chains follows, all from one sample in a study of T cells after yellow fever vaccination. MiXCR, run by TCRdb on the 5' RACE reads, gives a single entry per CDR3 protein. Of some 110,000 distinct CDR3 sequences in the sample, under 9% are singletons; the top ten hold approximately 24%. The sequenced sample was CD8+ T cells sorted from PBMCs, obtained 45 days after the yellow fever booster vaccination. Every receptor here comes from a man aged 25-40 years who received the YFV17D yellow fever vaccine. Each CDR3 is given with its conserved first and last residue. Each record gives: V gene, CDR3 length, J gene, D gene, clone size, CDR3 protein, CDR3 DNA. D genes are given only for firm matches. Clone size is given for some rows only: seen once, a few or many times, or a class if the clone is expanded.

>TRBV11-2|21|TRBJ2-1|TRBD2|few
CASSLPSGRVPSAPVHNEQFF
TGTGCCAGCAGCCTACCTAGCGGGAGGGTCCCCAGCGCCCCGGTGCACAATGAGCAGTTCTTC
>TRBV11-3|13|TRBJ2-5|TRBD2|many
CASSGGGDETQYF
TGTGCCAGCAGCGGGGGAGGGGACGAGACCCAGTACTTC
>TRBV20-1|14|TRBJ2-7|-|few
CSASWLGATYEQYF
TGCAGTGCTAGTTGGTTGGGGGCAACTTACGAGCAGTACTTC
>TRBV7-8|15|TRBJ1-5|-|many
CASSSEQGESQPQHF
TGTGCCAGCAGCTCAGAACAGGGAGAGAGTCAGCCCCAGCATTTT
>TRBV15|14|TRBJ2-7|TRBD1|-
CATSRRDRGYEQYF
TGTGCCACCAGCAGGCGGGACAGGGGCTACGAGCAGTACTTC
>TRBV12-3/TRBV12-4|13|TRBJ2-1|TRBD2|many
CASSPAGDNEQFF
TGTGCCAGCAGCCCCGCGGGAGACAATGAGCAGTTCTTC
>TRBV3-1|14|TRBJ2-7|TRBD1|few
CASSQRTGVYEQYF
TGTGCCAGCAGCCAAAGGACAGGGGTCTACGAGCAGTACTTC
>TRBV4-3|15|TRBJ2-1|-|many
CASSHRLEGGNEQFF
TGCGCCAGCAGCCACAGACTAGAGGGAGGCAATGAGCAGTTCTTC
>TRBV7-8|16|TRBJ1-1|-|many
CASSLSFPSPGTEAFF
TGTGCCAGCAGCTTATCGTTCCCTTCCCCCGGCACTGAAGCTTTCTTT
>TRBV5-1|14|TRBJ2-2|-|many
CASSLGQGTGELFF
TGCGCCAGCAGCTTGGGTCAGGGCACCGGGGAGCTGTTTTTT
>TRBV11-2|14|TRBJ1-2|-|-
CASRPLKDSGGYTF
TGTGCCAGCAGGCCCCTCAAGGACTCCGGTGGCTACACCTTC
>TRBV10-2|13|TRBJ2-1|-|-
CASSVPSLYEQFF
TGCGCCAGCAGTGTGCCCTCTTTGTATGAGCAGTTCTTC
>TRBV27|14|TRBJ2-1|TRBD2|-
CASLSTSAYNEQFF
TGTGCCAGCTTGTCGACTAGCGCGTACAATGAGCAGTTCTTC
>TRBV20-1|15|TRBJ2-1|TRBD2|many
CSASPGLGSSHEQFF
TGCAGTGCTAGCCCGGGACTAGGGTCCTCCCATGAGCAGTTCTTC
>TRBV13|16|TRBJ2-7|-|many
CASSPGKGGAPLEQYF
TGTGCCAGCAGCCCGGGCAAAGGCGGGGCTCCCCTCGAGCAGTACTTC
>TRBV19|14|TRBJ2-3|-|few
CASSTPGPGDTQYF
TGTGCCAGTAGTACCCCCGGGCCTGGGGATACGCAGTATTTT
>TRBV29-1|14|TRBJ2-7|-|-
CSVVFAANSYEQYF
TGCAGCGTTGTTTTCGCGGCAAACTCCTACGAGCAGTACTTC
>TRBV12-3/TRBV12-4|15|TRBJ2-1|TRBD2|many
CASSPLGAGDNEQFF
TGTGCCAGCAGCCCTTTGGGAGCGGGAGACAATGAGCAGTTCTTC
>TRBV11-1|18|TRBJ2-5|TRBD2|-
CASRQGTSGRALQETQYF
TGTGCCAGCAGGCAAGGGACTAGCGGGAGGGCCCTACAAGAGACCCAGTACTTC
>TRBV20-1|15|TRBJ1-4|-|-
CSARGPHTTNEKLFF
TGCAGTGCTAGAGGGCCCCATACAACTAATGAAAAACTGTTTTTT
>TRBV6-1|15|TRBJ2-3|TRBD2|many
CASRFGLAGTDTQYF
TGTGCCAGCAGGTTCGGACTAGCGGGTACAGATACGCAGTATTTT
>TRBV6-2/TRBV6-3|14|TRBJ2-1|-|many
CASSGFYENNEQFF
TGTGCCAGCAGTGGTTTTTACGAAAACAATGAGCAGTTCTTC
>TRBV27|12|TRBJ2-7|-|many
CASSLEKPEQYF
TGTGCCAGCAGTTTAGAAAAACCCGAGCAGTACTTC
>TRBV7-8|12|TRBJ2-3|-|many
CASSHWPDTQYF
TGTGCCAGCAGCCATTGGCCAGATACGCAGTATTTT
>TRBV19|14|TRBJ2-4|-|few
CASRTGDGKNIQYF
TGTGCCAGTAGAACCGGGGACGGCAAAAACATTCAGTACTTC
>TRBV4-2|12|TRBJ1-1|-|many
CASSQENTEAFF
TGTGCCAGCAGCCAAGAAAACACTGAAGCTTTCTTT
>TRBV6-2/TRBV6-3|15|TRBJ2-7|-|many
CASSYSGPVTYEQYF
TGTGCCAGCAGTTACTCTGGGCCAGTGACCTACGAGCAGTACTTC
>TRBV7-2|18|TRBJ2-3|TRBD2|many
CASSLAVIAGGPTDTQYF
TGTGCCAGCAGCTTAGCGGTAATAGCGGGAGGGCCCACAGATACGCAGTATTTT
>TRBV27|14|TRBJ1-5|TRBD1|-
CASSDQGGGQPQHF
TGTGCCAGCAGCGACCAGGGGGGTGGTCAGCCCCAGCATTTT
>TRBV15|13|TRBJ2-7|-|-
CATSSQDSYEQYF
TGTGCCACCAGCAGCCAGGACAGCTACGAGCAGTACTTC
>TRBV7-3|15|TRBJ2-1|-|-
CASSLTPSRYNEQFF
TGTGCCAGCAGCTTAACGCCTAGCAGATACAATGAGCAGTTCTTC
>TRBV10-3|17|TRBJ2-1|-|many
CAISESGIEPSYNEQFF
TGTGCCATCAGTGAGTCCGGTATCGAGCCCTCCTACAATGAGCAGTTCTTC
>TRBV13|15|TRBJ2-7|TRBD2|few
CASSSLAGNTYEQYF
TGTGCCAGCAGCTCGCTAGCGGGAAATACCTACGAGCAGTACTTC
>TRBV5-4|17|TRBJ2-2|TRBD2|many
CASSAASSGRLAGELFF
TGTGCCAGCAGCGCCGCCTCTAGCGGTAGGTTGGCCGGGGAGCTGTTTTTT
>TRBV7-8|16|TRBJ2-1|-|-
CASSATIASSYNEQFF
TGTGCCAGCAGCGCCACCATAGCCTCCTCCTACAATGAGCAGTTCTTC
>TRBV2|11|TRBJ2-7|TRBD1|many
CASEAYWDRVF
TGTGCCAGCGAAGCCTATTGGGACAGGGTCTTC
>TRBV6-2/TRBV6-3|15|TRBJ2-3|-|many
CASSTLGPNTDTQYF
TGTGCCAGCAGTACCTTGGGACCAAACACAGATACGCAGTATTTT
>TRBV6-2/TRBV6-3|15|TRBJ2-5|-|many
CASSYSDQSAETQYF
TGTGCCAGCAGTTACTCGGACCAATCCGCGGAGACCCAGTACTTC
>TRBV20-1|18|TRBJ2-6|TRBD1|-
CSAFLMDRGHGGANVLTF
TGCAGTGCTTTTCTCATGGACAGGGGACATGGTGGGGCCAACGTCCTGACTTTC
>TRBV7-8|17|TRBJ2-7|-|few
CASSSYPHDSAAGEQYF
TGTGCCAGCAGCTCCTACCCGCATGACAGTGCCGCGGGCGAGCAGTACTTC
>TRBV12-3/TRBV12-4|15|TRBJ2-5|TRBD1|many
CASSRGTGDQETQYF
TGTGCCAGCAGCCGGGGGACAGGAGACCAAGAGACCCAGTACTTC
>TRBV29-1|13|TRBJ2-1|-|once
CSVEHGSVHEQFF
TGCAGCGTTGAGCACGGATCCGTGCATGAGCAGTTCTTC
>TRBV10-2|16|TRBJ1-1|TRBD1|many
CASSDSNRGLNTEAFF
TGCGCCAGCAGTGATTCGAACAGGGGTTTGAACACTGAAGCTTTCTTT
>TRBV5-4|12|TRBJ2-1|-|many
CASSPDLNEQFF
TGTGCCAGCAGCCCCGATCTTAATGAGCAGTTCTTC
>TRBV12-3/TRBV12-4|10|TRBJ1-3|-|-
CASSHDTIYF
TGTGCCAGCAGCCATGACACCATATATTTT
>TRBV7-6|17|TRBJ2-3|TRBD2|-
CASSPPRWERETDTQYF
TGTGCCAGCAGCCCACCCCGATGGGAGCGGGAGACAGATACGCAGTATTTT
>TRBV19|10|TRBJ2-7|-|-
CASSVYEQYF
TGTGCCAGTAGTGTTTACGAGCAGTACTTC
>TRBV4-2|16|TRBJ2-3|-|many
CASSRGPLEGTDTQYF
TGTGCCAGCAGCCGGGGACCCTTGGAGGGCACAGATACGCAGTATTTT
>TRBV7-9|13|TRBJ2-3|-|many
CASSFPLTDTQYF
TGTGCCAGCAGCTTCCCCCTCACAGATACGCAGTATTTT
>TRBV5-8|12|TRBJ2-7|-|many
CASSLAGGKQYF
TGTGCCAGCAGCTTGGCCGGGGGAAAGCAGTACTTC
>TRBV28|16|TRBJ2-7|TRBD2|many
CASSLSGSGMLYEQYF
TGTGCCAGCAGTTTATCAGGTAGCGGGATGCTTTACGAGCAGTACTTC